These T cell receptor beta chains were read from a single sample in a study of blood T cell repertoires in COVID-19. The protocol was immunoSEQ multiplex PCR, while the TCRdb copy is restricted to in-frame clones and leaves out a portion. The profile shows about 200,000 clones, approximately 80% of them singletons. The sequencing sample was made of PBMCs or T cells enriched from blood (not recorded which). These receptors all stem from a woman aged 40-49 years with acute COVID-19. CDR3s leave out the opening cysteine and the closing phenylalanine or tryptophan. Each record gives: D gene, V gene, J gene, CDR3 protein. D genes are given only for firm matches.

D: .
V: TRBV28
J: TRBJ2-6
CDR3: ASSPRAAGRHSGANVLT

D: .
V: TRBV12-3/TRBV12-4
J: TRBJ2-1
CDR3: ASSSQSEQF

D: TRBD2
V: TRBV7-7
J: TRBJ2-5
CDR3: ASSLGVAGDPETQY

D: TRBD1
V: TRBV30
J: TRBJ1-1
CDR3: AWRAGQQNTEAF

D: TRBD2
V: TRBV30
J: TRBJ2-7
CDR3: AWRLAGGAQY

D: TRBD2
V: TRBV9
J: TRBJ2-1
CDR3: ASSVTSGGSYNEQF

D: TRBD1
V: TRBV28
J: TRBJ1-4
CDR3: ASSPTGEATNEKLF

D: .
V: TRBV9
J: TRBJ1-3
CDR3: ASSVDSSGNTIY

D: TRBD2
V: TRBV6-6
J: TRBJ2-1
CDR3: ASRTSASYNEQF

D: .
V: TRBV4-2
J: TRBJ2-7
CDR3: ASSQAQGGDYEQY

D: .
V: TRBV7-8
J: TRBJ1-2
CDR3: ASSPGNYGYT

D: .
V: TRBV27
J: TRBJ2-7
CDR3: ASSLLWGDEQY

D: .
V: TRBV28
J: TRBJ1-3
CDR3: ASSQDIPDTIY

D: TRBD1
V: TRBV7-8
J: TRBJ2-7
CDR3: ASSSTGNFYEQY

D: TRBD1
V: TRBV5-6
J: TRBJ2-7
CDR3: ASSPPGTGMHEQY

D: .
V: TRBV5-8
J: TRBJ1-4
CDR3: ASSANTRELF

D: TRBD2
V: TRBV27
J: TRBJ2-5
CDR3: ASSFLRLAGEEETQY

D: TRBD2
V: TRBV7-9
J: TRBJ2-2
CDR3: ASSPGRWATLF

D: .
V: TRBV11-2
J: TRBJ2-1
CDR3: ASSLEGQALNEQF

D: TRBD1
V: TRBV4-2
J: TRBJ1-4
CDR3: ASSQVQGATNEKLF

D: TRBD1
V: TRBV7-2
J: TRBJ2-3
CDR3: ASSLRIGGSTDTQY

D: TRBD1
V: TRBV19
J: TRBJ1-1
CDR3: ASSTDGGSGGIVTEAF

D: .
V: TRBV3-1/TRBV3-2
J: TRBJ2-6
CDR3: ASSQVPSGANVLT

D: TRBD1
V: TRBV15
J: TRBJ2-1
CDR3: ATSGDSDGEQF

D: TRBD2
V: TRBV7-2
J: TRBJ2-7
CDR3: ASSSRLAGSYEQY

D: TRBD2
V: TRBV9
J: TRBJ2-3
CDR3: ASSGTGGGTDTQY

D: .
V: TRBV3-1/TRBV3-2
J: TRBJ1-2
CDR3: ASSPEVAAGYT

D: .
V: TRBV5-1
J: TRBJ2-5
CDR3: ASSPDSQETQY

D: TRBD1
V: TRBV18
J: TRBJ1-3
CDR3: ASSPLPTQGAGNTIY

D: TRBD1
V: TRBV4-1
J: TRBJ2-7
CDR3: ASSQDPRQGYYEQY

D: TRBD2
V: TRBV9
J: TRBJ2-1
CDR3: ASSVSSGGLYNEQF

D: .
V: TRBV14
J: TRBJ1-2
CDR3: ASSQDYGFGYT

D: .
V: TRBV29-1
J: TRBJ2-5
CDR3: SVEFGRETQY

D: TRBD1
V: TRBV6-5
J: TRBJ1-3
CDR3: ASSRDSLNLPD

D: .
V: TRBV28
J: TRBJ1-1
CDR3: ASSLLGDTNTEAF

D: .
V: TRBV3-1/TRBV3-2
J: TRBJ2-2
CDR3: ASSTGTVTGELF

D: TRBD2
V: TRBV4-2
J: TRBJ2-5
CDR3: ASSQVGTSGGETQY

D: .
V: TRBV11-2
J: TRBJ1-4
CDR3: ASSLDPLTGTNEKLF

D: .
V: TRBV28
J: TRBJ1-5
CDR3: ASSLTGFSNQPQH

D: .
V: TRBV12-3/TRBV12-4
J: TRBJ2-5
CDR3: ASSFEETQY

D: .
V: TRBV12-3/TRBV12-4
J: TRBJ2-1
CDR3: ATKTGDYNEQF

D: .
V: TRBV10-3
J: TRBJ2-7
CDR3: AISEGGYEQY

D: .
V: TRBV6-1
J: TRBJ2-2
CDR3: ASSERGAGTGELF

D: .
V: TRBV30
J: TRBJ1-5
CDR3: AWSGRNFGAGNQPQH

D: TRBD1
V: TRBV12-3/TRBV12-4
J: TRBJ1-4
CDR3: ASRQGTAEKLF

D: TRBD1
V: TRBV7-3
J: TRBJ1-2
CDR3: ASSLNPGGIDGYT

D: TRBD1
V: TRBV5-6
J: TRBJ1-5
CDR3: ASSRRDRASNQPQH

D: TRBD1
V: TRBV7-3
J: TRBJ2-1
CDR3: ASSPRTGGPNEQF

D: .
V: TRBV5-5
J: TRBJ2-7
CDR3: ASRLGGQKAYEQY

D: TRBD1
V: TRBV24-1
J: TRBJ2-6
CDR3: ATSDSKTGGAGANVLT

D: .
V: TRBV7-9
J: TRBJ2-6
CDR3: ASSSTGRRQPSGANVLT

D: TRBD2
V: TRBV7-9
J: TRBJ2-7
CDR3: ASSARTSGNYEQY

D: .
V: TRBV2
J: TRBJ2-1
CDR3: ASSVMGREEQF

D: .
V: TRBV21-1
J: TRBJ1-5
CDR3: ASSTQNRDTYSRGYSNQPQH

D: TRBD2
V: TRBV5-4
J: TRBJ2-3
CDR3: ASSRSGGGTDTQY

D: .
V: TRBV28
J: TRBJ1-1
CDR3: ASSLAGVGNTEAF

D: .
V: TRBV2
J: TRBJ1-5
CDR3: ASSEVGLGAGQPQH

D: TRBD1
V: TRBV5-4
J: TRBJ2-1
CDR3: ASSLGTGSYNEQF

D: TRBD1
V: TRBV29-1
J: TRBJ2-6
CDR3: SVTRGRGANVLT

D: TRBD1
V: TRBV3-1/TRBV3-2
J: TRBJ1-4
CDR3: ASSQDTQGQGSEKLF